This T cell receptor (beta chain) was sequenced during a study of technical replicates of blood from a few donors. This CDR3 spans 15 amino acids. Germline V CDR1 and CDR2: MGHRA, YSYEKL. V was cut by 5 bases and J by 0 bases, with 13 bases left in between. The table came from immunoSEQ multiplex PCR; TCRdb's copy has only in-frame clones and leaves some out. The sample records roughly 70,000 clones, about 97% being singletons. The receptor was isolated from a human donor in good health. Sample: T cells isolated from PBMCs. The chain carries TRBV4-1 and TRBJ1-1; possibly TRBD1 for D (5 bases). The CDR3 region is CASSSGQGMNTEAFF. As DNA, the CDR3 is TGCGCCAGCAGCTCCGGGCAGGGCATGAACACTGAAGCTTTCTTT.